These 17 T cell receptor beta chains came from one sample sequenced in a study of CD8+ T cells in alopecia areata. Extraction and reverse transcription of RNA yielded cDNA as the sequencing template. The protocol was immunoSEQ multiplex PCR, while the TCRdb copy is restricted to in-frame clones and leaves out a portion. The sample records roughly 190,000 clones, 60% being singletons. Regarding treatment: oral pan-JAK inhibitor, 5-10 mg twice daily. The sequences come from CD4+ T cells sorted from blood, collected at week 4, from a patient treated with tofacitinib. Receptors were obtained from a human donor with alopecia areata.

This clone was observed a single time. The DNA for the CDR3 is TGTGCCAGCAGTTACCTCGTTTCACAGACGGGACAGTACTTC. It is translated as CASSYLVSQTGQYF. The chain has TRBV6-5 and TRBJ2-7; tentative D call: TRBD2 (5 bases). The CDR3 is 14 residues long. In germline, CDR1 is MNHEY, CDR2 SVGAGI. V was cut by 2 bases and J by 10 bases, with 18 bases left in between.

The V gene is TRBV15, the J gene TRBJ2-7, with D possibly TRBD1 on 6 matching bases. Germline CDR1 reads LNHNV; CDR2 reads YYDKDF (reference sequence). The CDR3 has 13 amino acids. V lost 0 bases and J 5 bases, leaving 8 bases between the germline ends. CDR3 sequence: CATSRDEGDEQYF. CDR3 DNA sequence: TGTGCCACCAGCAGAGATGAGGGGGACGAGCAGTACTTC.

The chain couples TRBV7-8 to TRBJ2-7, with D possibly being TRBD1 (5 bases). The CDR3 contains 13 residues. Trimming took off 5 bases at V and 0 bases at J, with 8 bases between the two ends. Germline V gene sequence: CDR1 SGHVS, CDR2 FQNEAQ. CDR3 loop: CASSQGTSYEQYF. DNA for the CDR3: TGTGCCAGCAGCCAGGGAACCTCCTACGAGCAGTACTTC. Together with reference TRBV7-8 and TRBJ2-7, the CDR3 gives the full variable domain: GAGVSQSPRYKVAKRGQDVALRCDPISGHVSLFWYQQALGQGPEFLTYFQNEAQLDKSGLPSDRFFAERPEGSVSTLKIQRTQQEDSAVYLCASSQGTSYEQYFGPGTRLTVT.

This clone was observed a handful of times. The chain links TRBV27 to TRBJ1-2, with TRBD1 matching over 7 bases. CDR3 length: 15 amino acids. Looked up from germline, CDR1 is MNHEY and CDR2 is SMNVEV (reference sequence). V shed 0 bases and J 5 bases; nucleotides not matched to a gene: 6. This CDR3 reads CASSLSYRGAYGYTF. For the CDR3, the DNA is TGTGCCAGCAGTTTATCGTACAGGGGCGCATATGGCTACACCTTC.

The chain has TRBV29-1 and TRBJ1-1; D unclear. Germline loops: CDR1 SQVTM, CDR2 ANQGSEA. V was cut by 1 base and J by 0 bases, with 9 bases left in between. The CDR3 has 14 residues. Written as DNA, the CDR3 is TGCAGCGTTGAAGTCGTCAGAGTGAACACTGAAGCTTTCTTT. Translation: CSVEVVRVNTEAFF.

The V and J genes are TRBV30 and TRBJ2-7; D gene uncertain. CDR3 length: 11 amino acids. Trimming left V 0 bases short and J 12 bases short, with 12 bases between. CDR1 is GTSNPN, CDR2 SVGIG, per germline (reference sequence). The CDR3 loop reads CAWSVSGWRYF. CDR3 DNA sequence: TGTGCCTGGAGTGTTAGTGGGTGGCGGTACTTC. Using reference TRBV30 and TRBJ2-7 for the parts outside the CDR3, the full variable domain is SQTIHQWPATLVQPVGSPLSLECTVEGTSNPNLYWYRQAAGRGLQLLFYSVGIGQISSEVPQNLSASRPQDRQFILSSKKLLLSDSGFYLCAWSVSGWRYFGPGTRLTVT.

This clone was seen once. Within the sample, other DNA sequences also encode this same CDR3. The chain uses TRBV19 and TRBJ2-5; D not resolved. The ends were cut back, 1 base at V and 2 bases at J, with 11 bases in the middle. In germline, CDR1 is LNHDA, CDR2 SQIVND (reference sequence). The CDR3 totals 15 residues. The CDR3 reads CASSIARDSQETQYF. The CDR3 DNA reads as TGTGCCAGTAGTATAGCACGAGACTCTCAAGAGACCCAGTACTTC.

This clone was counted once. The V gene is TRBV30, the J gene TRBJ2-7, with 11 nucleotides matching TRBD1. With 7 bases clipped from V and 6 bases from J, the junction kept 11 bases outside the gene matches. Germline loops: CDR1 GTSNPN, CDR2 SVGIG (reference sequence). The length of the CDR3 is 14 residues. CDR3 DNA sequence: TGTGCCTTTTCCTCCGGGACAGGGGGTGCCGAGCAGTACTTC. It codes for CAFSSGTGGAEQYF.

The rearrangement links TRBV13 to TRBJ2-7, with D tentatively TRBD2 (6 bases). Trimming removed 3 bases from V and 2 bases from J, with 11 bases in between. This CDR3 spans 14 amino acids. Germline-derived CDR1 and CDR2 are PRHDT and FYEKMQ (reference sequence). The CDR3 DNA is TGTGCCAGCAGCTTGGGGCGGAGGGCCTACGAGCAGTACTTC. Protein: CASSLGRRAYEQYF.

The chain employs TRBV30 and TRBJ1-1, with D uncertain. The CDR3 has 13 amino acids. Per germline, CDR1 GTSNPN and CDR2 SVGIG (reference sequence). V dropped 5 bases and J dropped 4 bases, with 14 bases sitting between them. CDR3 loop: CAWGLGMGTEAFF. The DNA of the CDR3 is TGTGCCTGGGGGTTGGGTATGGGCACTGAAGCTTTCTTT.

V and J are TRBV6-6 and TRBJ2-1; the match to TRBD2 covers 8 bases. Trimming removed 5 bases from V and 5 bases from J; junction bases left unmatched: 8. The germline V gene has CDR1 MNHNY and CDR2 SVGAGI (reference sequence). The CDR3 has 15 residues. Here the CDR3 DNA reads TGTGCCAGCAGTCTCCGGGCTAGCGGGCACAATGAGCAGTTCTTC. Protein sequence: CASSLRASGHNEQFF.

V and J are TRBV7-2 and TRBJ2-7; 11 bases agree with TRBD1. The CDR3 loop spans 18 amino acids. CDR1 SGHTA and CDR2 FQGNSA come from the germline V gene. After removal of 4 bases from V and 6 bases from J, the junction contained 17 bases not matched to a gene. CDR3 loop: CASSSSGTGGGRLGEQYF. The CDR3 DNA is TGTGCCAGCAGCTCCTCCGGGACAGGGGGAGGTCGGTTGGGCGAGCAGTACTTC.

This sequence joins TRBV11-2 and TRBJ2-1, with D uncertain. Germline V CDR1 and CDR2: SGHAT, FQNNGV. This CDR3 is 15 amino acids long. V shed 1 base and J shed 8 bases, with 15 bases lying between them. In DNA, the CDR3 is TGTGCCAGCAGCTTAGGTGGGTGGGTAGTGGATGAGCAGTTCTTC. Translated: CASSLGGWVVDEQFF.

This sequence joins TRBV5-1 and TRBJ1-2, with D possibly TRBD1 on 6 matching bases. Germline V gene data show CDR1 as SGHRS and CDR2 as YFSETQ. The germline V and J ends were trimmed by 4 bases and 4 bases, with 14 bases remaining between them. This CDR3 comprises 14 residues. This chain's CDR3 is CASSAVDSLYGYTF. The CDR3 region has the DNA TGCGCCAGCAGCGCCGTGGACAGCCTCTATGGCTACACCTTC.

V is TRBV5-1 and J is TRBJ2-2, with D tentatively TRBD1 (6 bases). Germline values: CDR1 SGHRS, CDR2 YFSETQ. Trimming cost V 5 bases and J 0 bases, with 14 bases left between them. The CDR3 covers 16 residues. The CDR3 bases are TGCGCCAGCAGATTGATAACAGGGTCGAACACCGGGGAGCTGTTTTTT. Translation gives CASRLITGSNTGELFF.

This chain uses TRBV30 with TRBJ1-4; D not resolved. Germline CDR1 GTSNPN, CDR2 SVGIG (reference sequence). The CDR3 runs 11 residues. CDR3: CVSGTREKLFF. CDR3 coding DNA: TGTGTGAGTGGAACGCGTGAAAAACTGTTTTTT.

The chain couples TRBV30 to TRBJ1-2; D perhaps matches TRBD1 (6 bases). Between the trimmed V and J ends, which lost 1 base and 0 bases, there was a span of 12 bases. CDR3 length: 15 amino acids. The germline V gene encodes CDR1 GTSNPN and CDR2 SVGIG (reference sequence). For the CDR3, the DNA is TGTGCCTGGAGTGGCAGGGGACCACCTAACTATGGCTACACCTTC. This translates into CAWSGRGPPNYGYTF. Full variable domain (missing parts from reference TRBV30 and TRBJ1-2): SQTIHQWPATLVQPVGSPLSLECTVEGTSNPNLYWYRQAAGRGLQLLFYSVGIGQISSEVPQNLSASRPQDRQFILSSKKLLLSDSGFYLCAWSGRGPPNYGYTFGSGTRLTVV.